Shown below are 30 T cell receptor beta chains from a single sample sequenced in a study of T cells in Graves' hyperthyroidism and ophthalmopathy. There were TCR beta CDR3 regions amplified from RNA transcripts. RT-PCR in the first round (using the HTBI primer set) targeted the TCR CDR3. One entry per CDR3 protein, called by TCRdb with MiXCR from the multiplex PCR reads. The data show about 270,000 distinct CDR3 sequences, 13% to 15% seen once. Sequenced sample: blood. Every receptor here comes from a woman between 50 and 59 years old with Graves' hyperthyroidism that later progressed to Graves' ophthalmopathy.

This clonotype occurred many times. This chain connects TRBV5-1 to TRBJ2-1; TRBD1 aligns across 7 bases. The trim removed 3 bases at V and 9 bases at J, leaving 15 bases unmatched. The CDR3 is made up of 16 amino acids. CDR1 SGHRS and CDR2 YFSETQ come from the germline V gene. CDR3 sequence reads: CASSSARQGQFGEQFF. The CDR3 coding sequence is TGCGCCAGCAGCTCGGCGAGACAGGGCCAATTCGGTGAGCAGTTCTTC.

In its sample, this clonotype was seen many times. The rearrangement joins TRBV18 to TRBJ2-3, with 10 bases matching TRBD2. V was pared by 0 bases and J by 5 bases, with 5 bases of the junction left unmatched. The germline V gene encodes CDR1 KGHSH and CDR2 LQKENI. The CDR3 covers 16 residues. The CDR3 region is CASSPPLAGAQDTQYF. DNA for the CDR3: TGTGCCAGCTCACCACCTCTAGCGGGAGCCCAAGATACGCAGTATTTT.

V and J are TRBV5-1 and TRBJ2-5; tentative D call: TRBD2 (6 bases). This CDR3 has 13 residues. CDR1 is SGHRS, CDR2 YFSETQ, per germline. The V gene lost 3 bases and the J gene lost 5 bases, with 11 bases spanning the gap. As DNA, the CDR3 is TGCGCCAGCAGCTCGGGGACTTTTGAGACCCAGTACTTC. It is translated as CASSSGTFETQYF.

This clonotype was found many times. The chain is built from TRBV2 and TRBJ1-4; 7 bases agree with TRBD1. The length of the CDR3 is 14 residues. The V gene end was trimmed by 10 bases and the J gene end by 3 bases; junction bases not matched to a gene: 8. Germline V gives CDR1 SNHLY, CDR2 FYNNEI. CDR3 loop: CATFPGTANEKLFF. The CDR3 DNA reads as TGTGCCACTTTTCCCGGGACAGCTAATGAAAAACTGTTTTTT.

This clonotype was seen repeatedly, ten times or more. The chain employs TRBV20-1 and TRBJ1-2, with 7 bases aligning to TRBD1. The CDR3 consists of 15 residues. Germline V gene lookup returns CDR1 DFQATT and CDR2 SNEGSKA (reference sequence). Trimming took 0 bases from V and 4 from J; bases not matched to a gene: 8. The CDR3, as DNA: TGCAGTGCTAGAGATCAGGCGAAGGGGGCCTATGGCTACACCTTC. Its protein product is CSARDQAKGAYGYTF.

Many counts were recorded for this clonotype. J is TRBJ1-2 and V is TRBV3-1; 8 nucleotides match TRBD1. Germline V lookup: CDR1 LGHDT, CDR2 YNNKEL (reference sequence). The CDR3 totals 16 residues. V was clipped by 1 base and J by 2 bases; unmatched bases: 6. The CDR3 loop is CASSQVRDRPNYGYTF. CDR3 in DNA: TGTGCCAGCAGCCAAGTCCGGGACAGGCCGAACTATGGCTACACCTTC. Full variable domain (remainder filled in from reference TRBV3-1 and TRBJ1-2): DTAVSQTPKYLVTQMGNDKSIKCEQNLGHDTMYWYKQDSKKFLKIMFSYNNKELIINETVPNRFSPKSPDKAHLNLHINSLELGDSAVYFCASSQVRDRPNYGYTFGSGTRLTVV.

This clonotype was seen ten or more times. J is TRBJ2-3 and V is TRBV18; 9 nucleotides align to TRBD1. The CDR3 runs 16 residues. CDR1 is KGHSH and CDR2 is LQKENI in the germline V gene. V was clipped by 2 bases and J by 5 bases; unmatched bases: 8. The CDR3 loop reads CASSPNVQGALDTQYF. CDR3 coding DNA: TGTGCCAGCTCACCAAACGTACAGGGGGCTTTAGATACGCAGTATTTT.

This clonotype was observed at least ten times. This chain links TRBV28 with TRBJ2-2; no reliable D call. Per the germline V gene, CDR1 is MDHEN and CDR2 is SYDVKM. The CDR3 runs 15 residues. V was shortened by 5 bases and J by 4 bases, with 14 bases between the two germline ends. CDR3 loop: CASSHQYTGTGELFF. The CDR3 coding sequence is TGTGCCAGCAGTCACCAATATACCGGCACCGGGGAGCTGTTTTTT.

The V and J genes are TRBV11-2 and TRBJ1-2, with a tentative D call TRBD1 (6 bases). Germline CDR1 and CDR2: SGHAT and FQNNGV. CDR3 length: 14 residues. The V gene lost 7 bases and the J gene lost 4 bases, with 16 bases spanning the gap. The CDR3 nucleotides are TGTGCCAGCACCACCCTGACAGGTCCCTATGGCTACACCTTC. Translation gives CASTTLTGPYGYTF.

This chain uses TRBV28 with TRBJ1-1, with no clear D. Looked up from germline, CDR1 is MDHEN and CDR2 is SYDVKM. V lost 2 bases, J lost 0 bases, and 10 bases lay in between. The CDR3 consists of 15 residues. CDR3 sequence reads: CASSLAWGMNTEAFF. CDR3 DNA: TGTGCCAGCAGTTTAGCTTGGGGAATGAACACTGAAGCTTTCTTT. Drawing the rest from reference TRBV28 and TRBJ1-1, the complete variable domain is DVKVTQSSRYLVKRTGEKVFLECVQDMDHENMFWYRQDPGLGLRLIYFSYDVKMKEKGDIPEGYSVSREKKERFSLILESASTNQTSMYLCASSLAWGMNTEAFFGQGTRLTVV.

This clonotype was observed many times. The rearrangement uses TRBV5-1 and TRBJ2-1, with 7 nucleotides matching TRBD2. After removal of 4 bases from V and 1 base from J, the junction contained 5 bases not matched to a gene. This CDR3 region has 15 residues. CDR1 SGHRS and CDR2 YFSETQ come from the germline V gene. CDR3 nucleotides: TGCGCCAGCAGCGGGGCGGGAGTTTCCTACAATGAGCAGTTCTTC. This gives the protein CASSGAGVSYNEQFF. Filled out from reference TRBV5-1 and TRBJ2-1, the complete variable domain reads KAGVTQTPRYLIKTRGQQVTLSCSPISGHRSVSWYQQTPGQGLQFLFEYFSETQRNKGNFPGRFSGRQFSNSRSEMNVSTLELGDSALYLCASSGAGVSYNEQFFGPGTRLTVL.

The CDR3 DNA sequence: TGCAGTGCTAGAGTTGTTGAAAAACTGTTTTTT. This translates into CSARVVEKLFF. The chain couples TRBV20-1 to TRBJ1-4; D is unresolved. With 1 base removed from V and 7 bases from J, the gap between germline ends came to 4 bases. The CDR3 consists of 11 residues. Looked up from germline, CDR1 is DFQATT and CDR2 is SNEGSKA (reference sequence).

The sample holds many counts of this clonotype. The chain joins TRBV12-3 or TRBV12-4 to TRBJ2-7, with 8 bases aligning to TRBD1. The CDR3 has 14 amino acids. Germline trimming cut 6 bases from V and 2 bases from J; bases unmatched to any gene: 6. The CDR3 DNA reads as TGTGCCAGCAGCGACAGGGGTGGAACCTACGAGCAGTACTTC. Its protein product is CASSDRGGTYEQYF.

This clonotype has at least ten counts. The rearrangement uses TRBV6-1 and TRBJ2-1; TRBD2 aligns across 15 bases. This CDR3 region has 15 residues. The V segment lost 7 bases and the J segment 6 bases; nucleotides outside the gene matches: 4. CDR1 is MNHNS, CDR2 SASEGT, per germline. The CDR3 coding sequence is TGTGCCAGCAATACGGGACTAGCGGGAGGCAATGAGCAGTTCTTC. Protein: CASNTGLAGGNEQFF.

In its sample, this clonotype was seen many times. V and J are TRBV12-3 or TRBV12-4 and TRBJ1-1; D call uncertain. Deletions cut 10 bases from V and 3 bases from J, with 12 bases between. The CDR3 consists of 12 residues. In DNA form, the CDR3 reads TGTGCCACCACACGCCAGGACACTGAAGCTTTCTTT. This gives the protein CATTRQDTEAFF.

This clonotype was detected many times. The chain uses TRBV20-1 and TRBJ2-1, with TRBD2 identical over 10 bases. The CDR3 consists of 15 residues. V was pared by 0 bases and J by 5 bases, with 4 bases of the junction left unmatched. Germline V gives CDR1 DFQATT, CDR2 SNEGSKA (reference sequence). CDR3 sequence reads: CSARDGTSADNEQFF. The CDR3 coding sequence is TGCAGTGCTAGAGATGGGACTAGCGCTGACAATGAGCAGTTCTTC.

V gene TRBV9 combines with J gene TRBJ2-6; no clear D gene. V shed 0 bases and J shed 1 base, with 14 bases lying between them. Germline-derived CDR1 and CDR2 are SGDLS and YYNGEE. The CDR3 sequence is 18 residues long. The CDR3 region is CASSVALGWSSGANVLTF. CDR3 nucleotides: TGTGCCAGCAGCGTAGCTTTAGGCTGGAGTTCTGGGGCCAACGTCCTGACTTTC.

This clonotype has at least ten counts. The chain links TRBV27 to TRBJ2-6; possible D gene TRBD1, 6 bases. CDR1 and CDR2 from the germline V gene are MNHEY and SMNVEV (reference sequence). The length of the CDR3 is 15 residues. The ends were cut back, 8 bases at V and 2 bases at J, with 13 bases in the middle. CDR3 in DNA: TGTGCCAGCGGTCAGGGGAGAGCTGGGGCCAACGTCCTGACTTTC. Its protein is CASGQGRAGANVLTF.

This clonotype was counted ten times or more. The CDR3 is CASRWGVADTQYF. CDR3 coding DNA: TGTGCCAGCAGATGGGGGGTGGCAGATACGCAGTATTTT. This chain connects TRBV2 to TRBJ2-3; D might be TRBD2 (6 bases). The ends were cut back, 6 bases at V and 4 bases at J, with 11 bases in the middle. This CDR3 contains 13 residues. Germline CDR1 and CDR2: SNHLY and FYNNEI. The full variable domain, rest sourced from reference TRBV2 and TRBJ2-3, is EPEVTQTPSHQVTQMGQEVILRCVPISNHLYFYWYRQILGQKVEFLVSFYNNEISEKSEIFDDQFSVERPDGSNFTLKIRSTKLEDSAMYFCASRWGVADTQYFGPGTRLTVL.

This clonotype was seen repeatedly, ten times or more. This chain links TRBV30 with TRBJ1-1, with 10 bases matching TRBD1. The germline V gene encodes CDR1 GTSNPN and CDR2 SVGIG (reference sequence). CDR3 length equals 14 residues. The J segment lost 9 bases and the V segment lost 3 bases, leaving 10 bases of the junction unmatched. CDR3 sequence (DNA): TGTGCCTGGAGCTCGGGACAGGGGTCCCCCAAAGCTTTCTTT. Its protein is CAWSSGQGSPKAFF.

This clonotype has only a few counts. This clone may be a read error of a much larger clone one base away. Given the absence of the conserved phenylalanine or tryptophan at the CDR3 end, a read error is likely. The rearrangement uses TRBV7-7 and TRBJ2-5; possibly TRBD1 for D (7 bases). Germline values: CDR1 SSHAT, CDR2 FNYEAQ (reference sequence). The CDR3 runs to 13 residues. The CDR3 here is CASRNSGGETQYL. The CDR3 region has the DNA TGTGCTAGCAGAAACTCAGGGGGGGAGACCCAGTACCTC.

This clonotype was counted at least ten times. The genes are TRBV3-1 and TRBJ1-5, with D unclear. The CDR3 contains 14 residues. V was trimmed by 5 bases and J by 3 bases, leaving 11 bases between them. Germline loops: CDR1 LGHDT, CDR2 YNNKEL (reference sequence). The chain's CDR3 is CASSFFGPNQPQHF. The CDR3 DNA reads TGTGCCAGCAGCTTTTTCGGTCCCAATCAGCCCCAGCATTTT.

The chain uses TRBV19 and TRBJ2-7; D possibly corresponds to TRBD2 (6 bases). The CDR3 runs 16 residues. The germline CDR1 and CDR2 sequences are LNHDA and SQIVND (reference sequence). V was shortened by 3 bases and J by 3 bases, with 18 bases between the two germline ends. CDR3 sequence (DNA): TGTGCCAGTAGTATCCCCCGGGGGAGCGGCATCTACGAGCAGTACTTC. Translated: CASSIPRGSGIYEQYF.

This clonotype was counted ten times or more. This chain links TRBV28 with TRBJ2-1; D remains ambiguous. Trimming removed 4 bases from V and 10 bases from J, with 8 bases in between. From germline, CDR1 is MDHEN and CDR2 SYDVKM. The CDR3 totals 11 residues. CDR3 region: CASSSVREQFF. The CDR3 DNA sequence: TGTGCCAGCAGTTCGGTCCGAGAGCAGTTCTTC.

This chain connects TRBV7-8 to TRBJ1-4; D not certain. Trimming took off 2 bases at V and 0 bases at J, with 16 bases between the two ends. The CDR3 runs to 18 residues. Looked up from germline, CDR1 is SGHVS and CDR2 is FQNEAQ. CDR3 region: CASSLTDYPAATNEKLFF. The CDR3 nucleotides read TGTGCCAGCAGCTTAACGGACTATCCCGCCGCAACTAATGAAAAACTGTTTTTT.

This clonotype has a count of ten or more. The V call is TRBV10-3, the J call TRBJ1-1; D gene unclear. Trimming took 6 bases from V and 0 from J, leaving 11 bases between them. Germline values: CDR1 ENHRY, CDR2 SYGVKD. This CDR3 contains 14 residues. CDR3 DNA sequence: TGTGCCATCAGCCTTGACACCTTGAACACTGAAGCTTTCTTT. Protein: CAISLDTLNTEAFF.

The chain carries TRBV20-1 and TRBJ2-3, with 12 bases lining up with TRBD2. There are 15 residues in the CDR3. Trimming removed 5 bases from V and 3 bases from J; junction bases left unmatched: 6. CDR1 DFQATT and CDR2 SNEGSKA come from the germline V gene (reference sequence). CDR3 region: CSAWKGLAGTDTQYF. In nucleotides, the CDR3 is TGCAGTGCTTGGAAAGGACTAGCGGGAACAGATACGCAGTATTTT.

V gene TRBV18 combines with J gene TRBJ1-6; D remains unclear. With 4 bases removed from V and 0 bases from J, the gap between germline ends came to 7 bases. The CDR3 consists of 15 residues. Looked up from germline, CDR1 is KGHSH and CDR2 is LQKENI. This chain's CDR3 is CASSQGASYNSPLHF. The CDR3 DNA reads TGTGCCAGCTCACAGGGTGCCTCCTATAATTCACCCCTCCACTTT.

This clonotype was recorded once. The rearrangement joins TRBV7-2 to TRBJ2-3; 11 bases align to TRBD2. Per germline, CDR1 SGHTA and CDR2 FQGNSA. The V segment lost 3 bases and the J segment 6 bases; nucleotides outside the gene matches: 5. The CDR3 has 15 amino acids. The CDR3 spells CASSFILAGEDTQYF. As DNA, the CDR3 is TGTGCCAGCAGCTTTATACTAGCGGGAGAGGATACGCAGTATTTT.

V and J are TRBV28 and TRBJ1-5; maybe TRBD1 (5 bases). The V and J ends lost 5 bases and 6 bases respectively, with 23 bases between them. The CDR3 contains 17 residues. Germline V gives CDR1 MDHEN, CDR2 SYDVKM. CDR3 bases: TGTGCCAGCAGTGAAGCAACCGGGACGGCTGCTTTTCAGCCCCAGCATTTT. Its protein is CASSEATGTAAFQPQHF.